This T cell receptor beta chain is from a study of blood T cell repertoires in COVID-19. Assay: immunoSEQ multiplex PCR; the TCRdb copy retains only in-frame clones and omits some. Of approximately 76,000 clones listed, roughly 89% were seen once; the top ten hold 8.3%. This clone occurred once. The clonotype was recovered from a man in his thirties or forties with acute or convalescent COVID-19. The specimen was peripheral blood.

Here the CDR3 reads CASSLRREGYEQYF. CDR3 sequence (DNA): TGTGCCAGCAGTTTAAGGCGGGAGGGCTACGAGCAGTACTTC. The rearrangement uses TRBV27 and TRBJ2-7; TRBD2 agrees at 9 bases. J was trimmed by 3 bases and V by 2 bases; bases with no gene match: 2. CDR1 and CDR2 from the germline V gene are MNHEY and SMNVEV (reference sequence). The CDR3 sequence is 14 residues long.